This T cell receptor (beta chain) derives from a study of Ad26.COV2.S vaccination and SARS-CoV-2 variants. About the study: Intramuscular Ad26.COV2.S at 5x10^10 or 1x10^11 viral particles.

Worth noting for this clone: The antigen is undetermined.

Germline values: CDR1 KGHSH, CDR2 LQKENI. V gave up 3 bases and J gave up 4 bases; unmatched junction bases: 12. The CDR3 loop spans 18 amino acids. The data were produced by immunoSEQ multiplex PCR, yet TCRdb's version contains in-frame clones alone and is incomplete. The profile shows fewer than 400,000 clones, about 86% of them singletons. Treatment specified: 15 to 20 received Ad26.COV2.S at low or high dose, single or two shots; 5 received placebo; per-sample allocation not given. Collection of samples fell on day 63 after the first vaccine or placebo injection. This person who donated was an adult of 18-55 years in Boston. It was Wuhan-strain SARS-CoV-2 spike that the Ad26 vaccine vector expressed. Notes on the study in general: Recipients of either vaccine or placebo displayed similar breadth of non-spike TCRs.

This chain uses TRBV18 with TRBJ2-6; the match to TRBD1 covers 7 bases. Source: peripheral blood, taken in a trial of Ad26.COV2.S vaccine versus placebo. This receptor was obtained from a person between 18 and 65 years old who received the Ad26.COV2.S COVID-19 vaccine or a placebo. CDR3: CASSPTLTGNAGANVLTF. The CDR3 DNA reads TGTGCCAGCTCACCTACCCTGACAGGGAACGCCGGGGCCAACGTCCTGACTTTC.